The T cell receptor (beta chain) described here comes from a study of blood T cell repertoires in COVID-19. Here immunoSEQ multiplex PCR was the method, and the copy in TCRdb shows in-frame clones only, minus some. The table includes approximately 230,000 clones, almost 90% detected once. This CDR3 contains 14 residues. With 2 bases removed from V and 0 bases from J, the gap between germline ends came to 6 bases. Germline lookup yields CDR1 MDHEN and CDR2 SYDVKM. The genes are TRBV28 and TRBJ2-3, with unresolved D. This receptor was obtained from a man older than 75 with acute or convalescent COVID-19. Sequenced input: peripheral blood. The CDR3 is CASSLARSTDTQYF. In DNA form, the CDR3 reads TGTGCCAGCAGTTTAGCCAGGAGCACAGATACGCAGTATTTT. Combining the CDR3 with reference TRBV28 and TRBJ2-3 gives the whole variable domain DVKVTQSSRYLVKRTGEKVFLECVQDMDHENMFWYRQDPGLGLRLIYFSYDVKMKEKGDIPEGYSVSREKKERFSLILESASTNQTSMYLCASSLARSTDTQYFGPGTRLTVL.